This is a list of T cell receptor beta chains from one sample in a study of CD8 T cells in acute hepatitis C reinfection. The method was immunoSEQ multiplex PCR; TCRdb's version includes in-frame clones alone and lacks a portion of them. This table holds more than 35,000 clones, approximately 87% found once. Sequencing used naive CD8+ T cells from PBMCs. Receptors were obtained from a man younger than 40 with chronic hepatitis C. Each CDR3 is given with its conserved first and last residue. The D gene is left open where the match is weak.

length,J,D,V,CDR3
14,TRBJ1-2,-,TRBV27,CASSPGSWFNGYTF
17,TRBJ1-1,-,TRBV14,CASSHQGRGVLNTEAFF
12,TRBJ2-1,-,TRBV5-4,CASSLPANEQFF
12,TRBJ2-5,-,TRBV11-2,CASSLDAETQYF
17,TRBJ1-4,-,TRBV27,CASRRTFSTATNEKLFF
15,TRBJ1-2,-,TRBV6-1,CASRVRLAERYGYTF
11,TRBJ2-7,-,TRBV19,CASSNLLEQYF
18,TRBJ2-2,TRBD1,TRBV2,CASSGSGTVNRVAGELFF
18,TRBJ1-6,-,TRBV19,CASSWGLQGKGVGSPLHF
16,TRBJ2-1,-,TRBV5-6,CASSLGADLGYNEQFF
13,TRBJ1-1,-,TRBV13,CASSLVGHTEAFF
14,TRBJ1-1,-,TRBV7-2,CASSGPGWDTEAFF
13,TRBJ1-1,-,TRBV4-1,CASSQEVANEAFF
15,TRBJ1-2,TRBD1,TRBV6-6,CASSPGTGGIYGYTF
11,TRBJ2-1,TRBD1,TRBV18,CASSPDRGYFF
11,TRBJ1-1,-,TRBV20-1,CSADIISEAFF
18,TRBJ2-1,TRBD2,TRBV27,CASSLSGLAGGAMYEQFF
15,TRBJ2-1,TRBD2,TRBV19,CASSMGLAAYNEQFF
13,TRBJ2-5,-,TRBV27,CASRPGHRETQYF
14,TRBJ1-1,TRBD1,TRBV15,CATSKGQVNTEAFF
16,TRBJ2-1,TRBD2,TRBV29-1,CSATPAGLGETNEQFF
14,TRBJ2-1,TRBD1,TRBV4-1,CASSQATGAYEQFF
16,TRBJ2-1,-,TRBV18,CASSRGGLADYNEQFF
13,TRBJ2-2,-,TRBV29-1,CSVFKRNTGELFF
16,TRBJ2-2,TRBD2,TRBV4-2,CASSPRLAGGPGELFF
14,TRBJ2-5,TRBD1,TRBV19,CASKVTGSKETQYF
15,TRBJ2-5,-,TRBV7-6,CASSSTRERGETQYF
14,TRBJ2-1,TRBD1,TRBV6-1,CASSETGTGDEQFF
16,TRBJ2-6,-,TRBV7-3,CASSFVQGSGANVLTF
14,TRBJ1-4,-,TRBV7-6,CASSLAGGAEKLFF
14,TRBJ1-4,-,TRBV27,CASSPRQINEKLFF
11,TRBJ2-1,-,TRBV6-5,CASSYGHEQFF
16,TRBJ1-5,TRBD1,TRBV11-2,CASSTGQGPSNQPQHF
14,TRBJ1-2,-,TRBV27,CASSIQGQNYGYTF
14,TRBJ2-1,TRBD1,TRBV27,CASSWHSGGDEQFF